The sequence of this TCR beta chain was determined in a study of blood T cell repertoires in COVID-19. Study in general: Acute and convalescent COVID-19 samples came from the United States, Italy and Spain. In each case, the material was cDNA or gDNA derived from T cells, B-cell-depleted T cells, or PBMCs.

Original methodology: Reference gene primer amplification yielded estimated nucleated cell counts. Measured with immunoSEQ multiplex PCR; TCRdb has only the in-frame clones, and not every one. V, J and clone size reflect that table, while D and trimming were determined from the DNA. The sample consists of under 350,000 clones, roughly 87% of them appearing once. The CDR3 covers 16 residues. V lost 0 bases to trimming and J lost 5 bases; unmatched junction nucleotides: 6. In germline, CDR1 is SGDLS, CDR2 YYNGEE. Material for sequencing was peripheral blood. This rearrangement joins TRBV9 to TRBJ2-1; 9 bases align to TRBD2. This clonotype was obtained from a human donor in a cohort sampled during active COVID-19. CDR3 in amino acids: CASSVASLAGHNEQFF. CDR3 coding DNA: TGTGCCAGCAGCGTAGCGTCTCTAGCGGGACACAATGAGCAGTTCTTC.